The 24 T cell receptor beta chains in this list originate from one sample, sequenced in a study of molecular identifiers for immune sequencing clone quantification. MiXCR was run by TCRdb on the PCR reads, yielding one entry per CDR3 protein. The table records approximately 670,000 distinct CDR3 sequences, 20% of them present only once. Sequenced input: naive CD8+ T cells from blood, with Jurkat cell RNA spiked in. The subset: FACS-sorted CD8+CD4-CCR7+CD45RA+ naive T cells. These receptors all come from a human donor in good health. Some libraries in this study had Jurkat cell RNA spiked in.

In its sample, this clonotype was seen a few times. The rearrangement uses TRBV12-3 or TRBV12-4 and TRBJ1-5, with D unresolved. V gave up 2 bases and J gave up 7 bases, with 15 bases separating them. The CDR3 runs to 15 residues. The CDR3 nucleotides are TGTGCCAGCAGTTTAATGGTCGACCGGAACCAGCCCCAGCATTTT. Translating gives CASSLMVDRNQPQHF.

This clonotype was recorded many times. The chain couples TRBV27 to TRBJ2-3; the D gene is possibly TRBD2 (5 bases). The CDR3 loop spans 16 amino acids. The ends were cut back, 3 bases at V and 2 bases at J, with 15 bases in the middle. Looked up from germline, CDR1 is MNHEY and CDR2 is SMNVEV (reference sequence). CDR3 nucleotides: TGTGCCAGCAGTTTTCTCCCAGCGGCCCTCACAGATACGCAGTATTTT. This gives the protein CASSFLPAALTDTQYF.

This clonotype was picked up many times. V usage is TRBV28 and J usage is TRBJ1-4; 7 bases are a match to TRBD1. V dropped 7 bases and J dropped 7; count of bases not matched to a gene: 6. The germline gives CDR1 MDHEN, CDR2 SYDVKM. The CDR3 is 13 residues long. CDR3 protein: CASTTGQFEKLFF. The CDR3 bases are TGTGCCAGCACTACGGGACAGTTTGAAAAACTGTTTTTT.

This clonotype occurred a few times. Germline is not matched at one junction end, which may reflect a read error. The CDR3 protein is CATSRDGEGNQPRHF. The CDR3 DNA follows: TGTGCCACCAGCAGAGATGGGGAGGGGAATCAGCCCCGGCATTTT. The chain has TRBV15 and TRBJ1-5; possible D gene TRBD1, 5 bases. The CDR3 has 15 residues. CDR1 and CDR2 from the germline V gene are LNHNV and YYDKDF (reference sequence).

The table lists this clonotype with a few counts. The junction departs from the called germline gene at one end, perhaps through a read error. V is TRBV5-6 and J is TRBJ1-5; a weak D match, TRBD1 (5 bases). The CDR3 totals 14 residues. The germline V gene encodes CDR1 SGHDT and CDR2 YYEEEE. The CDR3 sequence is CAGSVWGQIQPQHF. The CDR3 region has the DNA TGTGCCGGCAGTGTCTGGGGCCAAATTCAGCCCCAGCATTTT.

This clonotype was found many times. The chain uses TRBV7-9 and TRBJ2-7, with D possibly matching TRBD2 (6 bases). This CDR3 has 14 amino acids. V was clipped by 8 bases and J by 3 bases, with 17 bases between them. CDR1 is SEHNR and CDR2 is FQNEAQ in the germline V gene (reference sequence). CDR3 sequence: CASVDGARGYEQYF. DNA of the CDR3: TGTGCCAGCGTGGACGGGGCGCGGGGCTACGAGCAGTACTTC.

This clonotype was picked up many times. The CDR3 DNA reads TGTGCCAGCAGTACCGGGACCGCGCAGTATTTT. This encodes CASSTGTAQYF. The rearrangement uses TRBV12-3 or TRBV12-4 and TRBJ2-3; D might be TRBD1 or TRBD2, each matching 5 bases. Trimming left V 5 bases short and J 10 bases short, with 10 bases between. CDR3 size: 11 residues.

V and J are TRBV6-2 or TRBV6-3 and TRBJ1-2; maybe TRBD1 (6 bases). V dropped 2 bases and J dropped 8 bases, with 15 bases sitting between them. CDR3 length: 14 residues. Germline V gene lookup returns CDR1 MNHEY and CDR2 SVGEGT. DNA of the CDR3: TGTGCCAGCAGTTACATTGCAGGGGTTGACGGCTACACCTTC. Protein sequence: CASSYIAGVDGYTF.

In this sample, this clonotype turned up many times. The chain couples TRBV4-3 to TRBJ2-7, with D unresolved. Germline CDR1 LGHNA, CDR2 YSLEER. V lost 2 bases to trimming and J lost 2 bases, with 13 bases between them. The CDR3 consists of 15 residues. The DNA of the CDR3 is TGCGCCAGCAGCCAATCACCCGCTCCCGCCTACGAGCAGTACTTC. Amino acids: CASSQSPAPAYEQYF.

This clonotype was counted only a few times. The V call is TRBV10-3, the J call TRBJ2-7, with 8 bases aligning to TRBD1. Losses at the gene ends were 4 bases for V and 3 bases for J; bases not matched to a gene: 8. From germline, CDR1 is ENHRY and CDR2 SYGVKD. The CDR3 loop spans 15 amino acids. The CDR3 reads CAISGTGSFLYEQYF. The DNA for the CDR3 is TGTGCCATCAGTGGGACAGGGAGCTTTCTCTACGAGCAGTACTTC.

Points on this clonotype: A much larger clone sits a single nucleotide away, making a read error possible. The rearrangement joins TRBV4-3 to TRBJ2-3; D unresolved. This CDR3 contains 16 residues. V was clipped by 2 bases and J by 4 bases, with 16 bases between them. Germline assignment: CDR1 LGHNA and CDR2 YSLEER. This chain's CDR3 is CASSQTISPYADTQYF. In nucleotides, the CDR3 is TGCGCCAGCAGCCAAACTATTTCCCCCTACGCAGATACGCAGTATTTT.

This clonotype showed up just once. This clone may be a read error of a much larger clone one base away. V and J are TRBV27 and TRBJ2-7; TRBD2 agrees at 9 bases. CDR3 length: 16 amino acids. CDR1 and CDR2 from the germline V gene are MNHEY and SMNVEV (reference sequence). V dropped 2 bases and J dropped 6; count of bases not matched to a gene: 11. The CDR3 reads CASSLLAGPRLGEQYF. CDR3 nucleotide sequence: TGTGCCAGCAGTTTACTAGCGGGGCCCCGTTTGGGCGAGCAGTACTTC.

This clonotype appeared many times. The gene calls are TRBV24-1 and TRBJ1-5; D is possibly TRBD1 (6 bases). CDR1 and CDR2 (germline): KGHDR, SFDVKD. V was pared by 3 bases and J by 6 bases, with 11 bases between. This CDR3 comprises 14 residues. CDR3 region: CATSDTGSGQPQHF. The CDR3 nucleotides are TGTGCCACCAGTGATACAGGGTCGGGTCAGCCCCAGCATTTT.

This clonotype has just a few counts. The V call is TRBV10-2, the J call TRBJ2-4; 7 bases map to TRBD1. V dropped 0 bases and J dropped 4; count of bases not matched to a gene: 6. This CDR3 comprises 16 residues. CDR1 is WSHSY, CDR2 SAAADI, per germline. CDR3 in DNA: TGCGCCAGCAGTGAGTCACAGGGGCCGGCGAAAAACATTCAGTACTTC. Translated, it gives CASSESQGPAKNIQYF.

The chain couples TRBV27 to TRBJ2-4; 7 bases are shared with TRBD1. Per germline, CDR1 MNHEY and CDR2 SMNVEV (reference sequence). The length of the CDR3 is 15 residues. The J segment lost 13 bases and the V segment lost 3 bases, leaving 15 bases of the junction unmatched. CDR3 loop: CASSLLTGSYNEQYF. The CDR3 coding sequence is TGTGCCAGCAGTTTGCTGACAGGGTCCTACAATGAGCAGTACTTC.

Concerning this clonotype itself: A much larger clone differs from this one at a single base, so this may be a read error. V and J are TRBV7-6 and TRBJ1-2; TRBD1 might be the D (6 bases). CDR3 length equals 13 residues. Germline V gives CDR1 SGHVS, CDR2 FNYEAQ. The CDR3 here is CASSSLTGYGYAF. The CDR3 nucleotides read TGTGCCAGCAGCTCTTTGACAGGCTATGGCTACGCCTTC.

This clonotype showed up just a few times. A much larger clone lies one base from this, so it may be a read error. The V gene is TRBV29-1, the J gene TRBJ2-7; the D gene is possibly TRBD2 (6 bases). CDR3 size: 13 residues. The germline V gene has CDR1 SQVTM and CDR2 ANQGSEA. CDR3 region: CGVEWGGSYEQYF. The CDR3 region has the DNA TGCGGCGTTGAATGGGGAGGTTCCTACGAGCAGTACTTC.

Notes on this clonotype: This may arise from a read error, as a much more abundant clone is one base away. V and J are TRBV6-2 or TRBV6-3 and TRBJ2-7; TRBD1 is a possible D gene (5 bases). The CDR3 sequence is 13 residues long. Trimming cost V 4 bases and J 3 bases, with 10 bases left between them. Per germline, CDR1 MNHEY and CDR2 SVGEGT. In nucleotides, the CDR3 is TGTGCCAGCAGTTTTCAGGGTATCTACGAGCAGTACTTC. Its translation is CASSFQGIYEQYF.

This clonotype was observed at least ten times. The rearrangement links TRBV7-6 to TRBJ2-3; D unclear. Germline V CDR1 and CDR2: SGHVS, FNYEAQ. Deletions cut 5 bases from V and 3 bases from J, with 12 bases between. The CDR3 is made up of 14 amino acids. CDR3 in amino acids: CASSPASTTDTQYF. The CDR3, as DNA: TGTGCCAGCAGCCCCGCCAGTACGACAGATACGCAGTATTTT.

This chain joins TRBV20-1 and TRBJ1-1; 7 bases line up with TRBD1. CDR1 and CDR2 (germline): DFQATT, SNEGSKA (reference sequence). This CDR3 region has 14 residues. The V and J ends lost 2 bases and 1 base, in that order; junction bases with no gene match: 4. The CDR3 spells CSARRTGWNTEAFF. CDR3 DNA sequence: TGCAGTGCTAGAAGGACAGGATGGAACACTGAAGCTTTCTTT.

This clonotype has at least ten counts. V usage is TRBV4-1 and J usage is TRBJ1-4; D is unclear. The length of the CDR3 is 15 residues. V dropped 4 bases and J dropped 8 bases, with 17 bases sitting between them. The germline CDR1 and CDR2 sequences are MGHRA and YSYEKL. The CDR3 coding sequence is TGCGCCAGCAGCCTATTAGACCACGCAAAAGAAAAACTGTTTTTT. Its protein is CASSLLDHAKEKLFF.

This rearrangement joins TRBV7-8 to TRBJ2-1; 8 bases align to TRBD1. Germline CDR1 SGHVS, CDR2 FQNEAQ. The V and J ends lost 2 bases and 4 bases, in that order; junction bases with no gene match: 4. This CDR3 is 15 amino acids long. The CDR3 region has the DNA TGTGCCAGCAGCTTATACGGACAGGGATACAATGAGCAGTTCTTC. As protein: CASSLYGQGYNEQFF.

V gene TRBV5-6 combines with J gene TRBJ2-3, with D unresolved. CDR1 SGHDT and CDR2 YYEEEE come from the germline V gene. Trimming removed 4 bases at V and 0 bases at J, with 12 bases between. The CDR3 length is 15 residues. The CDR3 loop reads CASSHWLGSTDTQYF. The CDR3 coding sequence is TGTGCCAGCAGCCATTGGTTAGGAAGCACAGATACGCAGTATTTT.

This clonotype was observed at least ten times. CDR3 nucleotide sequence: TGCAGCGGTGACAGGGCGTCCTACAATGAGCAGTTCTTC. Protein product: CSGDRASYNEQFF. The chain recombines TRBV29-1 with TRBJ2-1; TRBD1 matches 7 bases. CDR3 length: 13 residues. Germline CDR1 and CDR2: SQVTM and ANQGSEA. J was trimmed by 1 base and V by 7 bases; bases with no gene match: 4.